This TCR beta chain was sequenced in a study of memory CD4+ T cells and cytomegalovirus serostatus. As concerns this clone: Its specificity is not known.

The sort gate was single viable CD3+CD4+CD8-CD45RO+ cells for memory CD4+ T cells. Per the study methods: Out-of-frame sequences were removed, leaving about 2,300,000 distinct TCRbeta sequences. Profiled with immunoSEQ multiplex PCR; TCRdb holds only in-frame clones, not every one. Clonal size and the V and J genes are those of that table, whereas D and trimming came from the DNA. Of tens of thousands of clones listed, around four fifths are singletons. General study results and limits: Of 150 to 200 reported CMV TCRbeta sequences, 67 were found in memory CD4+ repertoires. A US-trained random forest predicted CMV serostatus with median AUC around 0.9.

Trimming took 10 bases from V and 5 from J; bases not matched to a gene: 3. Per germline, CDR1 MNHNS and CDR2 SASEGT. This CDR3 contains 13 residues. Sequencing input: memory CD4+ T cells from blood. The origin of this receptor is an adult in good health and CMV-seropositive. V and J are TRBV6-1 and TRBJ1-6; TRBD1 agrees at 9 bases. CDR3 DNA: TGTGCCATGCGGACAGGGGATAATTCACCCCTCCACTTT. Its translation: CAMRTGDNSPLHF.